Each of the 19 T cell receptor beta chains below was sequenced from the same sample in a study of blood T cell repertoires in COVID-19. The repertoire was sequenced with immunoSEQ multiplex PCR; TCRdb's copy has only in-frame clones and lacks some. The sample records roughly 77,000 clones, approximately 80% being singletons. The sequenced sample was peripheral blood. These receptors all stem from a woman between 70 and 85 years old with acute or convalescent COVID-19.

The chain recombines TRBV11-3 with TRBJ1-1, with 7 bases aligning to TRBD1. The germline V gene encodes CDR1 SGHNT and CDR2 YENEEA. The V gene end was trimmed by 8 bases and the J gene end by 4 bases; junction bases not matched to a gene: 7. The CDR3 extends over 13 amino acids. The chain's CDR3 is CASQGGSGTEAFF. The CDR3 DNA follows: TGTGCCAGCCAGGGGGGCTCTGGCACTGAAGCTTTCTTT.

CDR3 loop: CASSQDGTPYNEQFF. CDR3 DNA sequence: TGCGCCAGCAGCCAAGATGGTACTCCCTACAATGAGCAGTTCTTC. This chain links TRBV4-3 with TRBJ2-1; D unresolved. Trimming pared 0 bases from V and 2 bases from J, leaving 8 bases between. Germline CDR1 LGHNA, CDR2 YSLEER. CDR3 length: 15 amino acids.

The chain joins TRBV5-6 to TRBJ2-7; the D gene is possibly TRBD2 (6 bases). The germline gives CDR1 SGHDT, CDR2 YYEEEE. V was pared by 2 bases and J by 7 bases, with 16 bases between. The CDR3 is 14 residues long. The CDR3 DNA follows: TGTGCCAGCAGCTTAAATGGCGGGATTAAAGAGCAGTACTTC. It yields the protein CASSLNGGIKEQYF.

About this clone: Different DNA sequences within this sample yield the same CDR3. The chain recombines TRBV11-3 with TRBJ1-1; D unresolved. Germline V gives CDR1 SGHNT, CDR2 YENEEA. The CDR3 is 14 amino acids. The V gene lost 1 base and the J gene lost 1 base, with 7 bases spanning the gap. In nucleotides, the CDR3 is TGTGCCAGCAGCTTAGGAGGGCCGAACACTGAAGCTTTCTTT. This sequence encodes CASSLGGPNTEAFF. Drawing the rest from reference TRBV11-3 and TRBJ1-1, the complete variable domain is EAGVVQSPRYKIIEKKQPVAFWCNPISGHNTLYWYLQNLGQGPELLIRYENEEAVDDSQLPKDRFSAERLKGVDSTLKIQPAELGDSAVYLCASSLGGPNTEAFFGQGTRLTVV.

The genes are TRBV27 and TRBJ1-1; TRBD1 aligns across 10 bases. V shed 5 bases and J 4 bases; nucleotides not matched to a gene: 7. This CDR3 spans 15 amino acids. Per germline, CDR1 MNHEY and CDR2 SMNVEV (reference sequence). The CDR3 protein is CASSLDRGLSTEAFF. The CDR3 DNA follows: TGTGCCAGCAGTCTCGACAGGGGGCTTAGCACTGAAGCTTTCTTT.

The chain recombines TRBV19 with TRBJ1-1, with D maybe TRBD1 (5 bases). CDR3 length equals 13 residues. CDR1 and CDR2 (germline): LNHDA, SQIVND (reference sequence). The V gene lost 3 bases and the J gene lost 9 bases, with 14 bases spanning the gap. The CDR3 loop is CASSIGGLRQAFF. In DNA form, the CDR3 reads TGTGCCAGTAGTATCGGGGGACTAAGGCAAGCTTTCTTT. The full variable domain, rest sourced from reference TRBV19 and TRBJ1-1, is DGGITQSPKYLFRKEGQNVTLSCEQNLNHDAMYWYRQDPGQGLRLIYYSQIVNDFQKGDIAEGYSVSREKKESFPLTVTSAQKNPTAFYLCASSIGGLRQAFFGQGTRLTVV.

This clone has only one observation. The chain is built from TRBV6-6 and TRBJ1-5; 10 bases map to TRBD1. Germline CDR1 and CDR2: MNHNY and SVGAGI (reference sequence). Trimming at V came to 6 bases and at J to 10 bases, leaving 6 bases not matched to a gene. CDR3 length: 13 residues. The CDR3 coding sequence is TGTGCCAGCAGCCGGGACAGGGGTCAACCCCAGCATTTT. Encoded protein: CASSRDRGQPQHF.

The rearrangement links TRBV4-3 to TRBJ2-3; D might be TRBD1 (5 bases). CDR1 and CDR2 (germline): LGHNA, YSLEER. This CDR3 comprises 14 residues. Trimming removed 1 base at V and 4 bases at J, with 9 bases between. CDR3: CASSQGGASDTQYF. In DNA, the CDR3 is TGCGCCAGCAGCCAAGGGGGCGCATCAGATACGCAGTATTTT.

The CDR3 is CASGGADEQFF. The CDR3 DNA sequence: TGTGCCAGCGGGGGGGCCGATGAGCAGTTCTTC. V usage is TRBV6-5 and J usage is TRBJ2-1, with TRBD2 as a possible D gene (7 bases). Per germline, CDR1 MNHEY and CDR2 SVGAGI. V dropped 8 bases and J dropped 8 bases, with 10 bases sitting between them. The CDR3 runs 11 residues.

The rearrangement joins TRBV29-1 to TRBJ2-1, with 7 bases matching TRBD2. Germline CDR1 SQVTM, CDR2 ANQGSEA. Germline trimming cut 3 bases from V and 0 bases from J; bases unmatched to any gene: 2. This CDR3 comprises 14 residues. The CDR3 DNA reads as TGCAGCGTTGACGGCGGGGGCTCCTACAATGAGCAGTTCTTC. Protein: CSVDGGGSYNEQFF.

V is TRBV10-3 and J is TRBJ1-5; 8 nucleotides line up with TRBD1. The germline gives CDR1 ENHRY, CDR2 SYGVKD. This CDR3 has 15 amino acids. The V gene end was trimmed by 3 bases and the J gene end by 5 bases; junction bases not matched to a gene: 6. The CDR3, as DNA: TGTGCCATCAGTGATTCCGACAGGGGCCATCAGCCCCAGCATTTT. Protein: CAISDSDRGHQPQHF.

The rearrangement uses TRBV6-5 and TRBJ1-1; unclear D gene. The ends were cut back, 7 bases at V and 1 base at J, with 13 bases in the middle. CDR3 size: 14 residues. In germline, CDR1 is MNHEY, CDR2 SVGAGI. In nucleotides, the CDR3 is TGTGCCAGCACCTCCCCGGGAGCGAACACTGAAGCTTTCTTT. Amino acids: CASTSPGANTEAFF.

The genes are TRBV6-6 and TRBJ2-7, with TRBD2 as a possible D gene (6 bases). Trimming pared 2 bases from V and 6 bases from J, leaving 20 bases between. CDR3 length: 16 residues. Germline V gives CDR1 MNHNY, CDR2 SVGAGI (reference sequence). Written as DNA, the CDR3 is TGTGCCAGCAGTTACGTTGGAGGGCAGCCAGGGAGCGAGCAGTACTTC. This sequence encodes CASSYVGGQPGSEQYF.

This clone was seen only a few times. The J gene is TRBJ1-1, the V gene TRBV6-2 or TRBV6-3; D possibly corresponds to TRBD1 (5 bases). Per germline, CDR1 MNHEY and CDR2 SVGEGT. V lost 0 bases, J lost 5 bases, and 7 bases lay in between. The CDR3 runs to 13 residues. The CDR3 reads CASSYSGGTEAFF. The CDR3 nucleotides read TGTGCCAGCAGTTACTCGGGGGGGACTGAAGCTTTCTTT.

This clone was counted many times. The genes are TRBV6-6 and TRBJ1-2; TRBD1 aligns across 7 bases. Germline assignment: CDR1 MNHNY and CDR2 SVGAGI (reference sequence). The CDR3 is 14 amino acids. Trimming cost V 2 bases and J 4 bases; bases outside gene matches: 4. The CDR3, as DNA: TGTGCCAGCAGTTACGGTTACAGGGGCTATGGCTACACCTTC. Translating it yields CASSYGYRGYGYTF.

The V gene is TRBV5-4, the J gene TRBJ2-7; 7 bases align to TRBD1. The CDR3 is 13 residues long. The V gene's germline CDR1 is SGHNT and CDR2 YYREEE (reference sequence). J gave up 6 bases and V 4 bases, and 7 bases lay outside the gene matches. CDR3 in DNA: TGTGCCAGCAGCACGAACAGGGACAGCGAGCAGTACTTC. Its translation: CASSTNRDSEQYF.

The chain combines TRBV7-9 with TRBJ2-3; 12 nucleotides match TRBD2. The germline V gene has CDR1 SEHNR and CDR2 FQNEAQ (reference sequence). J lost 5 bases, V lost 6 bases, and 6 bases had no gene match. The CDR3 is 15 amino acids. The CDR3 region is CASSFGLAGLDTQYF. As DNA, the CDR3 is TGTGCCAGCAGTTTCGGACTAGCGGGGTTAGATACGCAGTATTTT.

The chain recombines TRBV6-5 with TRBJ1-6; 9 bases fit TRBD1. The CDR3 runs to 15 residues. Germline CDR1 MNHEY, CDR2 SVGAGI. Trimming at V came to 6 bases and at J to 5 bases, leaving 5 bases not matched to a gene. CDR3: CASSVTGGDNSPLHF. CDR3 nucleotide sequence: TGTGCCAGCAGCGTGACAGGGGGAGATAATTCACCCCTCCACTTT.

V is TRBV12-5 and J is TRBJ1-5; unclear D gene. This CDR3 spans 13 amino acids. The ends were cut back, 2 bases at V and 1 base at J, with 3 bases in the middle. From germline, CDR1 is LGHNT and CDR2 FRNRAP. The CDR3 here is CASGLSSNQPQHF. The CDR3, as DNA: TGTGCTAGTGGTTTGAGCAGCAATCAGCCCCAGCATTTT.